The present T cell receptor beta chain was sequenced within a study of blood T cell repertoires in COVID-19. As for the study in general: Collection of acute and convalescent COVID-19 samples took place in the United States, Italy and Spain. The cDNA or gDNA used as material had been derived from T cells, B-cell-depleted T cells, or PBMCs.

This clone is a singleton in its sample. Per the authors' pipeline: Reference gene primers were amplified, and this amplification served to estimate nucleated cell counts. Sequenced by immunoSEQ multiplex PCR; TCRdb stores in-frame clones only, minus some. V and J calls and clone size follow that table, whereas D and trimming were derived from the DNA. The sample consists of 70,000 to 95,000 clones, 88% of them appearing once. This CDR3 spans 17 amino acids. Germline lookup yields CDR1 KGHSH and CDR2 LQKENI. The V and J ends lost 2 bases and 5 bases respectively, with 21 bases between them. The clonotype comes from a man aged 65 to 79 with acute or convalescent COVID-19. Sequencing input: peripheral blood. The rearrangement links TRBV18 to TRBJ1-1; D unclear. The CDR3 nucleotides are TGTGCCAGCTCACCAGGGCTCCTGACGACTAGGCAGACTGAAGCTTTCTTT. Its translation is CASSPGLLTTRQTEAFF.